The 14 T cell receptor beta chains listed next were all sequenced from one sample in a study of T and B cells in COVID-19 patients. Blood genomic DNA input for TRB amplification was about 240-500 ng. TRB rearrangements were amplified by multiplex PCR with BIOMED2 TRB-A/B primers. TCRdb ran MiXCR on the multiplex PCR reads and lists one entry per CDR3 protein. The sample carries around 30,000 distinct CDR3 sequences, around a third recorded once. The sequenced sample was blood. The receptors originated from a human donor who had recovered from COVID-19.

V gene TRBV4-2 combines with J gene TRBJ2-7; 7 nucleotides match TRBD2. This CDR3 contains 14 residues. Germline V lookup: CDR1 LGHNA, CDR2 YNFKEQ. V gave up 1 base and J gave up 2 bases; unmatched junction bases: 2. CDR3 residues: CASSQGGRAYEQYF. The CDR3 bases are TGTGCCAGCAGCCAAGGGGGGAGGGCCTACGAGCAGTACTTC.

This chain links TRBV6-5 with TRBJ2-7; 8 bases map to TRBD1. The V and J ends lost 2 bases and 2 bases, in that order; junction bases with no gene match: 11. The CDR3 totals 17 residues. Germline lookup yields CDR1 MNHEY and CDR2 SVGAGI. The CDR3 here is CASSYTARRGQAYEQYF. CDR3 DNA: TGTGCCAGCAGTTACACCGCCCGCAGGGGGCAGGCCTACGAGCAGTACTTC.

This clonotype showed up just a few times. The chain uses TRBV15 and TRBJ1-5; no clear D gene. The germline gives CDR1 LNHNV, CDR2 YYDKDF (reference sequence). V lost 1 base, J lost 5 bases, and 12 bases lay in between. The CDR3 spans 15 residues. The CDR3 DNA follows: TGTGCCACCAGCAGAGGAGAGGACGGGTATCAGCCCCAGCATTTT. Its protein product is CATSRGEDGYQPQHF.

The DNA of the CDR3 is TGCGCCAGCAGCAAAAGACTAGCGGGGGGGGGTCTCACAGATACGCAGTATTTT. It is translated as CASSKRLAGGGLTDTQYF. The chain links TRBV4-3 to TRBJ2-3; 14 bases line up with TRBD2. The CDR3 covers 18 residues. Germline trimming cut 5 bases from V and 2 bases from J; bases unmatched to any gene: 9. CDR1 is LGHNA and CDR2 is YSLEER in the germline V gene.

This clonotype was counted only a few times. The chain carries TRBV30 and TRBJ2-2; no clear D. CDR3 size: 13 residues. Trimming left V 0 bases short and J 4 bases short, with 6 bases between. The germline V gene has CDR1 GTSNPN and CDR2 SVGIG (reference sequence). Written as DNA, the CDR3 is TGTGCCTGGAGTGTACCCGGCACCGGGGAGCTGTTTTTT. The encoded protein is CAWSVPGTGELFF.

This clonotype was seen a few times. The chain combines TRBV7-2 with TRBJ2-3; D uncertain. CDR1 SGHTA and CDR2 FQGNSA come from the germline V gene. The V gene lost 2 bases and the J gene lost 0 bases, with 15 bases spanning the gap. CDR3 length: 17 residues. In DNA form, the CDR3 reads TGTGCCAGCAGCTTACGGGTAGTGGCGGCTAGCACAGATACGCAGTATTTT. Residues: CASSLRVVAASTDTQYF.

This clonotype was observed a handful of times. V gene TRBV4-2 combines with J gene TRBJ2-3; unclear D gene. In germline, CDR1 is LGHNA, CDR2 YNFKEQ. There are 13 residues in the CDR3. Trimming took off 0 bases at V and 5 bases at J, with 6 bases between the two ends. The CDR3 DNA reads TGTGCCAGCAGCCAAGATCGTGGAGATACGCAGTATTTT. Translated: CASSQDRGDTQYF.

The CDR3 sequence: CASNQETQYF. The CDR3 DNA is TGTGCCAGCAACCAAGAGACCCAGTACTTC. V gene TRBV6-2 or TRBV6-3 combines with J gene TRBJ2-5; no definite D call. Trimming removed 7 bases at V and 0 bases at J, with 0 bases between. CDR3 length equals 10 residues. CDR1 and CDR2 (germline): MNHEY, SVGEGT.

This chain joins TRBV20-1 and TRBJ1-1, with D possibly matching TRBD1 (5 bases). Trimming removed 5 bases from V and 8 bases from J, with 12 bases in between. The germline V gene encodes CDR1 DFQATT and CDR2 SNEGSKA (reference sequence). The CDR3 loop spans 11 amino acids. This CDR3 is CSALRTNEAFF. For the CDR3, the DNA is TGCAGTGCTCTACGGACAAACGAAGCTTTCTTT.

This clonotype has more than one count but fewer than ten. The CDR3 bases are TGTGCCAGCTCACCAGCTAGCGGGAGTACCGGGGAGCTGTTTTTT. This translates into CASSPASGSTGELFF. The chain employs TRBV18 and TRBJ2-2, with 10 bases fitting TRBD2. This CDR3 spans 15 amino acids. V shed 2 bases and J 5 bases; nucleotides not matched to a gene: 2. CDR1 KGHSH and CDR2 LQKENI come from the germline V gene.

The genes are TRBV19 and TRBJ1-5; 7 nucleotides line up with TRBD1. The CDR3 has 15 residues. V lost 6 bases, J lost 9 bases, and 14 bases stayed unmatched. Germline V CDR1 and CDR2: LNHDA, SQIVND (reference sequence). The CDR3 DNA reads TGTGCCAGTAGGGGGGGGGACAGCGTGGGACGGCCCCAGCATTTT. This codes for CASRGGDSVGRPQHF.

This clonotype was observed once. This chain joins TRBV6-2 or TRBV6-3 and TRBJ2-1; D is ambiguous. Germline values: CDR1 MNHEY, CDR2 SVGEGT. This CDR3 has 14 amino acids. V lost 7 bases to trimming and J lost 5 bases, with 15 bases between them. CDR3 in amino acids: CASTPLLRDNEQFF. The CDR3 DNA is TGTGCCAGCACCCCCCTCCTTAGGGACAATGAGCAGTTCTTC.

V gene TRBV7-6 combines with J gene TRBJ1-1, with 8 positions matching TRBD1. The germline CDR1 and CDR2 sequences are SGHVS and FNYEAQ. The CDR3 length is 16 residues. J gave up 5 bases and V 1 base, and 9 bases lay outside the gene matches. The CDR3 loop reads CASSLDGARGRTEAFF. DNA for the CDR3: TGTGCCAGCAGCTTAGACGGTGCCAGGGGGCGTACTGAAGCTTTCTTT.

Judged by abundance, this clonotype is medium-sized (0.01 to 0.1%). The V call is TRBV30, the J call TRBJ2-3; D ambiguous. The CDR3 is made up of 11 amino acids. Per the germline V gene, CDR1 is GTSNPN and CDR2 is SVGIG (reference sequence). V lost 3 bases and J 2 bases, leaving 3 bases between the germline ends. In DNA form, the CDR3 reads TGTGCCTGGAGGTCCACAGATACGCAGTATTTT. It yields the protein CAWRSTDTQYF.